The 26 T cell receptor beta chains presented below share a single source sample, sequenced in a study of vaccination effects on CD4 cells after COVID-19. TCRdb's copy holds only in-frame clones and misses some; the assay was immunoSEQ multiplex PCR. The table records about 38,000 clones, around 68% of them present only once. Their recognized antigens are unknown. ViraFEST assay sequencing came after antigen-specific CD4+ T cells were expanded with viral peptide pools. Subsequent to a culture period of more than 8 days, CD4+ T cells were isolated. Absence of prior SARS-CoV-2 infection characterized the vaccine recipients, who showed negative nucleocapsid antibodies. This sample comprised CD4+ T cells from PBMCs cultured with SARS-CoV-2 spike peptides, obtained before COVID-19 vaccination. Receptors originate from a human donor who received a COVID-19 vaccine.

The V and J genes are TRBV7-6 and TRBJ2-1; D is unclear. This CDR3 is 15 amino acids long. Trimming took 4 bases from V and 6 from J, leaving 16 bases between them. Germline values: CDR1 SGHVS, CDR2 FNYEAQ. The CDR3 DNA reads as TGTGCCAGCAGCTCCGATTTCCAAGGATTCAATGAGCAGTTCTTC. This gives the protein CASSSDFQGFNEQFF.

CDR3 DNA sequence: TGTGCCAGCAGCCCAGCGGGAGTGGGTTCAGATACGCAGTATTTT. Encoded protein: CASSPAGVGSDTQYF. This chain connects TRBV4-2 to TRBJ2-3; 8 bases agree with TRBD2. With V trimmed by 4 bases and J by 4 bases, 7 bases remained unmatched. CDR3 length: 15 amino acids. The germline V gene has CDR1 LGHNA and CDR2 YNFKEQ.

The table lists this clone with a few counts. This chain links TRBV7-2 with TRBJ1-2, with 8 nucleotides matching TRBD1. This CDR3 has 14 amino acids. CDR1 and CDR2 from the germline V gene are SGHTA and FQGNSA. V dropped 5 bases and J dropped 8; count of bases not matched to a gene: 10. CDR3 in amino acids: CASSPWTGTDGYTF. Here the CDR3 DNA reads TGTGCCAGCAGCCCCTGGACAGGGACTGACGGCTACACCTTC.

This chain connects TRBV10-3 to TRBJ1-1; tentative D call: TRBD1 (6 bases). This CDR3 is built from 13 residues. V lost 8 bases to trimming and J lost 0 bases, with 10 bases between them. The germline V gene encodes CDR1 ENHRY and CDR2 SYGVKD. The CDR3 DNA reads TGTGCCATCTGTGGGGGCTTGAACACTGAAGCTTTCTTT. Translating it yields CAICGGLNTEAFF.

The chain recombines TRBV4-3 with TRBJ2-5; D remains ambiguous. The CDR3 is 15 residues long. V was clipped by 2 bases and J by 5 bases, with 15 bases between them. In germline, CDR1 is LGHNA, CDR2 YSLEER. The CDR3 sequence: CASSQSPLRSETQYF. The CDR3 DNA sequence: TGCGCCAGCAGCCAATCACCCCTCCGGAGTGAGACCCAGTACTTC.

J is TRBJ1-5 and V is TRBV2; D uncertain. The CDR3 extends over 14 amino acids. Trimming cost V 6 bases and J 3 bases, with 12 bases left between them. Germline V gene sequence: CDR1 SNHLY, CDR2 FYNNEI. In DNA form, the CDR3 reads TGTGCCAGCAGCCAGCTGACAATCAATCAGCCCCAGCATTTT. Translation: CASSQLTINQPQHF.

A few counts support this clone. The chain has TRBV7-3 and TRBJ2-7; unclear D gene. Per germline, CDR1 SGHTA and CDR2 FQGTGA. V lost 4 bases, J lost 3 bases, and 10 bases lay in between. The CDR3 is 13 residues long. DNA for the CDR3: TGTGCCAGCAGCTCTCTCCCGGGCTACGAGCAGTACTTC. This encodes CASSSLPGYEQYF.

The gene calls are TRBV7-8 and TRBJ2-3; unclear D gene. Germline V gene data show CDR1 as SGHVS and CDR2 as FQNEAQ. The CDR3 totals 12 residues. V lost 5 bases and J 2 bases, leaving 5 bases between the germline ends. CDR3 nucleotide sequence: TGTGCCAGCAGCCCAGCCACAGATACGCAGTATTTT. Amino acid sequence: CASSPATDTQYF.

The rearrangement uses TRBV15 and TRBJ2-7; tentatively, D is TRBD2 (5 bases). Per the germline V gene, CDR1 is LNHNV and CDR2 is YYDKDF (reference sequence). The CDR3 length is 14 residues. Trimming took off 0 bases at V and 7 bases at J, with 13 bases between the two ends. CDR3 sequence (DNA): TGTGCCACCAGCAGAGATCGGTGGACTGAAGAGCAGTACTTC. It yields the protein CATSRDRWTEEQYF.

The chain couples TRBV24-1 to TRBJ2-1; possibly TRBD2 for D (5 bases). In germline, CDR1 is KGHDR, CDR2 SFDVKD. The CDR3 covers 17 residues. Trimming removed 1 base from V and 2 bases from J, with 14 bases in between. The CDR3 coding sequence is TGTGCCACCAGTGATTTTTTTTCTAGCCGAGCCTACAATGAGCAGTTCTTC. Protein sequence: CATSDFFSSRAYNEQFF.

This sequence joins TRBV5-6 and TRBJ1-2; D unclear. The CDR3 runs 16 residues. Per the germline V gene, CDR1 is SGHDT and CDR2 is YYEEEE. The germline V and J ends were trimmed by 2 bases and 7 bases, with 21 bases remaining between them. CDR3 sequence reads: CASSFAPAVGGSGYTF. Here the CDR3 DNA reads TGTGCCAGCAGCTTCGCCCCGGCCGTCGGAGGCTCTGGCTACACCTTC.

The chain employs TRBV12-5 and TRBJ2-3; TRBD2 agrees at 8 bases. Trimming removed 0 bases from V and 1 base from J; junction bases left unmatched: 3. Germline CDR1 and CDR2: LGHNT and FRNRAP. The CDR3 runs 16 residues. The CDR3 loop reads CASGLVSGRGTDTQYF. The CDR3 DNA reads as TGTGCTAGTGGTTTGGTCTCCGGGAGGGGCACAGATACGCAGTATTTT.

This clone was counted between two and nine times. The chain links TRBV7-9 to TRBJ1-2; D uncertain. Per germline, CDR1 SEHNR and CDR2 FQNEAQ (reference sequence). V dropped 3 bases and J dropped 0 bases, with 8 bases sitting between them. The CDR3 has 14 amino acids. The CDR3 protein is CASSFDNPNYGYTF. The DNA for the CDR3 is TGTGCCAGCAGCTTCGACAATCCTAACTATGGCTACACCTTC.

The chain carries TRBV25-1 and TRBJ1-4, with 9 bases fitting TRBD1. Germline loops: CDR1 MGHDK, CDR2 SYGVNS. Trimming cost V 3 bases and J 8 bases; bases outside gene matches: 10. The CDR3 loop spans 16 amino acids. The CDR3 DNA sequence: TGTGCCAGCAGTGATACCAGGACAGGGGCAGGAGAAAAACTGTTTTTT. Residues: CASSDTRTGAGEKLFF.

V and J are TRBV2 and TRBJ1-6, with 10 bases aligning to TRBD1. V lost 5 bases and J lost 9; bases outside the gene matches: 4. CDR1 is SNHLY and CDR2 is FYNNEI in the germline V gene. There are 14 residues in the CDR3. CDR3 coding DNA: TGTGCCAGCAGTCGGGACAGGGGCGGTTCACCCCTCCACTTT. Amino acids: CASSRDRGGSPLHF.

The CDR3 sequence: CASSWAGDTEAFF. CDR3 nucleotides: TGTGCCAGCAGTTGGGCCGGGGACACTGAAGCTTTCTTT. The chain has TRBV12-3 or TRBV12-4 and TRBJ1-1; unclear D gene. This CDR3 has 13 residues. V gave up 4 bases and J gave up 3 bases, with 9 bases separating them.

This clone was seen once. The chain is built from TRBV19 and TRBJ1-2, with 10 bases identical to TRBD1. Per the germline V gene, CDR1 is LNHDA and CDR2 is SQIVND (reference sequence). The trim removed 10 bases at V and 1 base at J, leaving 18 bases unmatched. The CDR3 spans 18 residues. The CDR3 region has the DNA TGTGCCACCGAGGCTGGGGACAGGGGCGCCAACTTTAACTATGGCTACACCTTC. This encodes CATEAGDRGANFNYGYTF.

This clone was seen a handful of times. The chain recombines TRBV3-1 (or the pseudogene TRBV3-2) with TRBJ2-2; D gene ambiguous. Germline V gives CDR1 LGHDT, CDR2 YNNKEL (reference sequence). CDR3 length: 12 residues. The germline V and J ends were trimmed by 3 bases and 6 bases, with 5 bases remaining between them. CDR3 sequence (DNA): TGTGCCAGCAGCCACGGCCCCGGGGAGCTGTTTTTT. It translates to CASSHGPGELFF.

The rearrangement links TRBV6-5 to TRBJ2-6; unclear D gene. V was pared by 6 bases and J by 0 bases, with 6 bases between. The germline CDR1 and CDR2 sequences are MNHEY and SVGAGI. This CDR3 region has 14 residues. The CDR3 nucleotides are TGTGCCAGCAGGGCCTACTCTGGGGCCAACGTCCTGACTTTC. This translates into CASRAYSGANVLTF.

The chain joins TRBV7-9 to TRBJ1-4; maybe TRBD1 (6 bases). Germline CDR1 is SEHNR and CDR2 is FQNEAQ (reference sequence). Trimming took off 1 base at V and 7 bases at J, with 16 bases between the two ends. The CDR3 consists of 16 residues. CDR3 loop: CASSLGSSGGREKLFF. CDR3 nucleotides: TGTGCCAGCAGCTTAGGTTCGTCGGGGGGCCGTGAAAAACTGTTTTTT.

The chain recombines TRBV25-1 with TRBJ1-3, with D maybe TRBD1 (6 bases). This CDR3 is 15 amino acids long. CDR1 MGHDK and CDR2 SYGVNS come from the germline V gene. Trimming left V 2 bases short and J 2 bases short, with 10 bases between. CDR3 nucleotide sequence: TGTGCCAGCAGTGAAAGGGGGGACGCTGGAAACACCATATATTTT. It specifies CASSERGDAGNTIYF.

The J gene is TRBJ2-1, the V gene TRBV9; 7 positions match TRBD2. Losses at the gene ends were 0 bases for V and 0 bases for J; bases not matched to a gene: 3. The CDR3 totals 16 residues. Per the germline V gene, CDR1 is SGDLS and CDR2 is YYNGEE. The DNA for the CDR3 is TGTGCCAGCAGCGTAGACGGGGGGATCTCCTACAATGAGCAGTTCTTC. Protein: CASSVDGGISYNEQFF.

This clone was seen only once. This rearrangement joins TRBV27 to TRBJ2-5; 7 bases align to TRBD2. V trimming: 3 bases; J trimming: 5 bases; junction bases outside the gene matches: 9. This CDR3 region has 15 residues. CDR1 is MNHEY and CDR2 is SMNVEV in the germline V gene (reference sequence). CDR3 in DNA: TGTGCCAGCAGTTTCACCCGCGGGGGTCGGGAGACCCAGTACTTC. Translation: CASSFTRGGRETQYF.

The J gene is TRBJ2-3, the V gene TRBV6-4; no clear D gene. CDR3 length: 14 amino acids. Germline values: CDR1 MRHNA, CDR2 SNTAGT. Deletions cut 2 bases from V and 7 bases from J, with 13 bases between. The CDR3: CASSDRTSPNTQYF. The CDR3 nucleotides read TGTGCCAGCAGTGACCGGACCTCACCAAATACGCAGTATTTT.

The chain carries TRBV24-1 and TRBJ2-5, with D uncertain. The CDR3 is 13 amino acids. Germline V CDR1 and CDR2: KGHDR, SFDVKD. Trimming removed 5 bases from V and 2 bases from J, with 8 bases in between. The chain's CDR3 is CATSGGGQETQYF. CDR3 coding DNA: TGTGCCACCAGTGGGGGTGGTCAAGAGACCCAGTACTTC.

The chain has TRBV6-5 and TRBJ2-7, with D perhaps being TRBD1 or TRBD2 (5 bases each). V lost 0 bases, J lost 2 bases, and 11 bases lay in between. The CDR3 runs 15 residues. CDR1 MNHEY and CDR2 SVGAGI come from the germline V gene. CDR3: CASSYSSGATYEQYF. The CDR3 DNA reads as TGTGCCAGCAGTTACTCATCCGGGGCTACCTACGAGCAGTACTTC.